The 30 T cell receptor beta chains presented below share a single source sample, sequenced in a study of T cell changes during pregnancy in multiple sclerosis. The assay was immunoSEQ multiplex PCR, and TCRdb's table has in-frame clones only and misses some. The sample lists 90,000 to 100,000 clones, 92% occurring once. Sequenced material: peripheral blood, taken after pregnancy. The receptors here all came from a female donor in good health, enrolled as a control in a pregnancy study.

The CDR3 loop is CASASGSVTDTQYF. DNA for the CDR3: TGTGCCAGCGCAAGCGGGAGTGTCACAGATACGCAGTATTTT. The chain couples TRBV19 to TRBJ2-3; 8 bases agree with TRBD2. The CDR3 is 14 residues long. Germline CDR1 is LNHDA and CDR2 is SQIVND (reference sequence). V lost 9 bases to trimming and J lost 2 bases; unmatched junction nucleotides: 7.

The J gene is TRBJ1-1, the V gene TRBV6-6; D gene unclear. The germline CDR1 and CDR2 sequences are MNHNY and SVGAGI (reference sequence). CDR3 size: 15 residues. Trimming cost V 6 bases and J 8 bases, with 22 bases left between them. The CDR3 here is CASSLTAVPGPEAFF. The CDR3 DNA reads TGTGCCAGCAGCCTAACAGCGGTACCTGGTCCCGAAGCTTTCTTT.

This clone appeared a few times. The V call is TRBV9, the J call TRBJ2-2; D remains ambiguous. Trimming left V 4 bases short and J 14 bases short, with 12 bases between. Germline CDR1 reads SGDLS; CDR2 reads YYNGEE. CDR3 length equals 11 residues. CDR3 region: CASSSVGRLFF. The DNA for the CDR3 is TGTGCCAGCAGCTCCGTCGGTCGTCTGTTTTTT.

The chain combines TRBV5-6 with TRBJ1-5; possible D gene TRBD1, 5 bases. Germline V gene data show CDR1 as SGHDT and CDR2 as YYEEEE. V lost 1 base to trimming and J lost 5 bases, with 13 bases between them. The CDR3 is made up of 15 amino acids. The CDR3 is CASSLWAGYDQPQHF. CDR3 in DNA: TGTGCCAGCAGCTTGTGGGCAGGGTATGATCAGCCCCAGCATTTT.

This chain joins TRBV5-8 and TRBJ1-3, with D tentatively TRBD1 (5 bases). The CDR3 consists of 14 residues. Trimming pared 3 bases from V and 2 bases from J, leaving 9 bases between. Looked up from germline, CDR1 is SGHTS and CDR2 is YDEGEE. CDR3 region: CASSSTGAGNTIYF. The CDR3 nucleotides are TGTGCCAGCAGCTCAACAGGCGCTGGAAACACCATATATTTT.

The chain links TRBV6-1 to TRBJ1-6, with 9 bases lining up with TRBD1. CDR1 is MNHNS and CDR2 is SASEGT in the germline V gene. Trimming cost V 8 bases and J 9 bases; bases outside gene matches: 5. CDR3 size: 13 residues. CDR3 region: CASSGQGGSPLHF. The CDR3 coding sequence is TGTGCCAGCTCGGGACAGGGAGGTTCACCCCTCCACTTT.

The rearrangement joins TRBV6-5 to TRBJ2-2; TRBD2 is a possible D gene (7 bases). The length of the CDR3 is 14 residues. Germline V lookup: CDR1 MNHEY, CDR2 SVGAGI. The V end was cut by 5 bases, the J end by 7 bases, with 14 bases between. The CDR3, as DNA: TGTGCCAGCAGTCTGCAGGGGAGGGGCGGGGAGCTGTTTTTT. Translating gives CASSLQGRGGELFF.

This chain connects TRBV7-9 to TRBJ2-1, with D perhaps matching TRBD1 (6 bases). The CDR3 runs 14 residues. Trimming cost V 2 bases and J 5 bases, with 10 bases left between them. CDR1 SEHNR and CDR2 FQNEAQ come from the germline V gene (reference sequence). This CDR3 reads CASSLMRGNNEQFF. The CDR3 DNA follows: TGTGCCAGCAGCTTAATGAGGGGGAACAATGAGCAGTTCTTC.

The chain is built from TRBV18 and TRBJ1-2; 7 nucleotides align to TRBD1. CDR1 is KGHSH and CDR2 is LQKENI in the germline V gene. CDR3 length equals 15 residues. Germline trimming cut 3 bases from V and 4 bases from J; bases unmatched to any gene: 8. CDR3 sequence: CASSPGQAAGYGYTF. As DNA, the CDR3 is TGTGCCAGCTCACCTGGACAGGCGGCGGGCTATGGCTACACCTTC.

The chain uses TRBV2 and TRBJ2-1; D gene ambiguous. V shed 4 bases and J shed 5 bases, with 9 bases lying between them. CDR1 SNHLY and CDR2 FYNNEI come from the germline V gene. The CDR3 covers 13 residues. The CDR3 here is CASSVYGDNEQFF. The CDR3 DNA sequence: TGTGCCAGCAGTGTCTATGGAGACAATGAGCAGTTCTTC.

The V gene is TRBV18, the J gene TRBJ2-7; TRBD2 agrees at 10 bases. CDR1 is KGHSH and CDR2 is LQKENI in the germline V gene. V shed 10 bases and J 5 bases; nucleotides not matched to a gene: 8. CDR3 length: 13 residues. CDR3 DNA sequence: TGTGCCACCCAAAGCGGGAGGGCAAACGAGCAGTACTTC. The encoded protein is CATQSGRANEQYF. Full variable domain (outside the CDR3, taken from reference TRBV18 and TRBJ2-7): NAGVMQNPRHLVRRRGQEARLRCSPMKGHSHVYWYRQLPEEGLKFMVYLQKENIIDESGMPKERFSAEFPKEGPSILRIQQVVRGDSAAYFCATQSGRANEQYFGPGTRLTVT.

This chain links TRBV9 with TRBJ2-2, with a possible D match to TRBD2 (5 bases). The CDR3 is made up of 16 amino acids. CDR1 is SGDLS and CDR2 is YYNGEE in the germline V gene. Trimming cost V 0 bases and J 6 bases, with 15 bases left between them. The CDR3 DNA sequence: TGTGCCAGCAGCGTAGCGTCTAGCATCGGTTCCGGGGAGCTGTTTTTT. Translation gives CASSVASSIGSGELFF. The full variable domain, with the rest looked up from reference TRBV9 and TRBJ2-2, is DSGVTQTPKHLITATGQRVTLRCSPRSGDLSVYWYQQSLDQGLQFLIQYYNGEERAKGNILERFSAQQFPDLHSELNLSSLELGDSALYFCASSVASSIGSGELFFGEGSRLTVL.

This rearrangement joins TRBV7-9 to TRBJ2-7; perhaps TRBD2 as D (6 bases). The CDR3 runs 13 residues. Germline CDR1 is SEHNR and CDR2 is FQNEAQ (reference sequence). V lost 2 bases and J 6 bases, leaving 11 bases between the germline ends. This CDR3 reads CASSLTRGGEQYF. The CDR3 coding sequence is TGTGCCAGCAGCTTAACTAGGGGAGGCGAGCAGTACTTC.

The CDR3 reads CASSLVAGGPLEQFF. The CDR3 DNA reads as TGTGCCAGCAGCTTGGTAGCGGGGGGGCCTCTGGAGCAGTTCTTC. The chain couples TRBV5-5 to TRBJ2-1; 11 bases align to TRBD2. Germline CDR1 SGHKS, CDR2 YYEKEE (reference sequence). J lost 10 bases, V lost 0 bases, and 6 bases had no gene match. The CDR3 runs 15 residues. Complete variable domain (other parts from reference TRBV5-5 and TRBJ2-1): DAGVTQSPTHLIKTRGQQVTLRCSPISGHKSVSWYQQVLGQGPQFIFQYYEKEERGRGNFPDRFSARQFPNYSSELNVNALLLGDSALYLCASSLVAGGPLEQFFGPGTRLTVL.

The rearrangement uses TRBV2 and TRBJ1-4; 8 bases align to TRBD1. Germline V gives CDR1 SNHLY, CDR2 FYNNEI. CDR3 size: 14 residues. V lost 5 bases to trimming and J lost 8 bases; unmatched junction nucleotides: 7. The chain's CDR3 is CASSIQGAQEKLFF. Written as DNA, the CDR3 is TGTGCCAGCAGTATCCAGGGGGCTCAGGAAAAACTGTTTTTT.

V usage is TRBV5-5 and J usage is TRBJ1-2; D gene ambiguous. Germline V CDR1 and CDR2: SGHKS, YYEKEE (reference sequence). Trimming stripped 4 bases from V and 1 base from J, with 11 bases between. The CDR3 is made up of 14 amino acids. The DNA for the CDR3 is TGTGCCAGCAGCCCTCGCTGGAGTAACTATGGCTACACCTTC. Encoded protein: CASSPRWSNYGYTF.

V and J are TRBV9 and TRBJ2-5; 9 positions match TRBD2. V shed 3 bases and J 1 base; nucleotides not matched to a gene: 7. Germline CDR1 reads SGDLS; CDR2 reads YYNGEE. This CDR3 is 16 amino acids long. CDR3 DNA sequence: TGTGCCAGCAGCGAGGCGGGGGGGGGCCCCCAAGAGACCCAGTACTTC. Its protein product is CASSEAGGGPQETQYF.

The chain recombines TRBV7-2 with TRBJ1-4; 7 bases align to TRBD1. Germline CDR1 SGHTA, CDR2 FQGNSA. This CDR3 has 14 amino acids. V was pared by 2 bases and J by 7 bases, with 4 bases of the junction left unmatched. CDR3 DNA: TGTGCCAGCAGCTTACAGGGGGTCGGTGAAAAACTGTTTTTT. This translates into CASSLQGVGEKLFF. Full variable domain (rest looked up from reference TRBV7-2 and TRBJ1-4): GAGVSQSPSNKVTEKGKDVELRCDPISGHTALYWYRQSLGQGLEFLIYFQGNSAPDKSGLPSDRFSAERTGGSVSTLTIQRTQQEDSAVYLCASSLQGVGEKLFFGSGTQLSVL.

The rearrangement joins TRBV27 to TRBJ2-7; D call uncertain. The CDR3 is 13 residues long. Trimming cost V 3 bases and J 2 bases, with 8 bases left between them. Germline-derived CDR1 and CDR2 are MNHEY and SMNVEV (reference sequence). CDR3 sequence: CASSFMVAYEQYF. The CDR3 DNA follows: TGTGCCAGCAGTTTTATGGTAGCCTACGAGCAGTACTTC.

The chain recombines TRBV27 with TRBJ2-2; TRBD2 aligns across 12 bases. J lost 6 bases, V lost 4 bases, and 6 bases had no gene match. CDR3 length: 16 amino acids. Per the germline V gene, CDR1 is MNHEY and CDR2 is SMNVEV (reference sequence). DNA for the CDR3: TGTGCCAGCAGTTCCCTACTAGCGGGAGGACCCGGGGAGCTGTTTTTT. This sequence encodes CASSSLLAGGPGELFF.

In this sample, this clone turned up a few times. The chain carries TRBV11-2 and TRBJ2-1; D possibly corresponds to TRBD2 (5 bases). CDR3 size: 13 residues. CDR1 and CDR2 (germline): SGHAT, FQNNGV. V was cut by 5 bases and J by 9 bases, with 14 bases left in between. The CDR3 DNA reads as TGTGCCAGCAGCACTAGGACCCCGGGTGAGCAGTTCTTC. Translation gives CASSTRTPGEQFF. The variable domain in full, completed from reference TRBV11-2 and TRBJ2-1, reads EAGVAQSPRYKIIEKRQSVAFWCNPISGHATLYWYQQILGQGPKLLIQFQNNGVVDDSQLPKDRFSAERLKGVDSTLKIQPAKLEDSAVYLCASSTRTPGEQFFGPGTRLTVL.

V and J are TRBV6-1 and TRBJ2-7; 9 bases are a match to TRBD1. J lost 6 bases, V lost 3 bases, and 9 bases had no gene match. Germline assignment: CDR1 MNHNS and CDR2 SASEGT. This CDR3 region has 15 residues. In nucleotides, the CDR3 is TGTGCCAGCAGTGAGGGGACAGGGAATTCTGGCGAGCAGTACTTC. It yields the protein CASSEGTGNSGEQYF.

The J gene is TRBJ2-3, the V gene TRBV6-5, with 9 bases lining up with TRBD1. This CDR3 comprises 13 residues. The junction had 4 bases not matched to a gene; V was cut back by 8 bases and J by 4 bases. The V gene's germline CDR1 is MNHEY and CDR2 SVGAGI. The CDR3 nucleotides read TGTGCCAGCTGGGACAGGGTGGCAGATACGCAGTATTTT. Translating gives CASWDRVADTQYF.

This clone was detected only once. The genes are TRBV27 and TRBJ1-1; a weak D match, TRBD1 (5 bases). V lost 6 bases and J 8 bases, leaving 16 bases between the germline ends. This CDR3 is built from 13 residues. The germline gives CDR1 MNHEY, CDR2 SMNVEV (reference sequence). CDR3 loop: CASRTFLGPEAFF. CDR3 bases: TGTGCCAGCAGAACCTTCCTGGGGCCAGAAGCTTTCTTT.

This chain links TRBV2 with TRBJ2-3; the D gene is possibly TRBD2 (6 bases). Trimming left V 4 bases short and J 2 bases short, with 13 bases between. Germline assignment: CDR1 SNHLY and CDR2 FYNNEI. The CDR3 totals 15 residues. CDR3 amino acids: CASSGPGLTTDTQYF. The CDR3 region has the DNA TGTGCCAGCAGTGGCCCGGGACTCACCACAGATACGCAGTATTTT.

V is TRBV15 and J is TRBJ2-1; TRBD2 matches 8 bases. Germline V gene lookup returns CDR1 LNHNV and CDR2 YYDKDF (reference sequence). V trimming: 0 bases; J trimming: 7 bases; junction bases outside the gene matches: 2. This CDR3 contains 14 residues. CDR3 in amino acids: CATSREVAGNEQFF. The CDR3 DNA sequence: TGTGCCACCAGCAGAGAGGTAGCGGGAAATGAGCAGTTCTTC.

The genes are TRBV7-8 and TRBJ2-1, with TRBD2 matching over 10 bases. The CDR3 contains 17 residues. Trimming took 0 bases from V and 5 from J; bases not matched to a gene: 7. Germline-derived CDR1 and CDR2 are SGHVS and FQNEAQ. In DNA form, the CDR3 reads TGTGCCAGCAGCTTAGCGGCTAGCGGGGGACGCAACAATGAGCAGTTCTTC. This encodes CASSLAASGGRNNEQFF.

The chain has TRBV7-9 and TRBJ2-3; D remains ambiguous. The CDR3 totals 12 residues. Trimming cost V 5 bases and J 0 bases, with 3 bases left between them. Germline V CDR1 and CDR2: SEHNR, FQNEAQ (reference sequence). The CDR3 region has the DNA TGTGCCAGCAGCCGTAGCACAGATACGCAGTATTTT. Its translation is CASSRSTDTQYF.

The V gene is TRBV7-9, the J gene TRBJ2-7; 7 bases line up with TRBD1. The V gene's germline CDR1 is SEHNR and CDR2 FQNEAQ (reference sequence). CDR3 length: 16 amino acids. With V trimmed by 3 bases and J by 0 bases, 8 bases remained unmatched. The CDR3 region has the DNA TGTGCCAGCAGCTTGGGTCGGGGACAGCTCTCCTACGAGCAGTACTTC. It translates to CASSLGRGQLSYEQYF.

CDR3 sequence (DNA): TGCGCCAGCAGCCAAGATGGGAGCGGGGGCACAGATACGCAGTATTTT. Protein sequence: CASSQDGSGGTDTQYF. The rearrangement links TRBV4-1 to TRBJ2-3; TRBD2 agrees at 7 bases. Trimming cost V 0 bases and J 1 base; bases outside gene matches: 4. The germline gives CDR1 MGHRA, CDR2 YSYEKL. This CDR3 spans 16 amino acids.